These 30 T cell receptor beta chains were all obtained from the same sample, sequenced in a study of cytotoxic CD8 clonotypes in ibrutinib-treated CLL. Sequencing was performed with immunoSEQ multiplex PCR; in TCRdb, only in-frame clones are kept and a portion is missing. The repertoire has over 120,000 clones, 75% to 85% of them found once; the top ten carry over 10%. The sequenced sample was PBMCs, obtained after 12 months of ibrutinib treatment. These receptors were collected from a human donor with chronic lymphocytic leukemia.

This clone was counted a few times. The J gene is TRBJ2-1, the V gene TRBV10-3; 11 bases are shared with TRBD2. After removal of 0 bases from V and 9 bases from J, the junction contained 7 bases not matched to a gene. Germline V CDR1 and CDR2: ENHRY, SYGVKD. This CDR3 has 16 residues. DNA for the CDR3: TGTGCCATCAGTGAGTCAGTTAGCGGGAGGGCCGGTGAGCAGTTCTTC. Amino acid sequence: CAISESVSGRAGEQFF.

This clone was found a few times. The chain joins TRBV9 to TRBJ2-3; D possibly corresponds to TRBD2 (6 bases). The CDR3 is made up of 15 amino acids. Per the germline V gene, CDR1 is SGDLS and CDR2 is YYNGEE. Trimming removed 0 bases at V and 3 bases at J, with 11 bases between. The CDR3 coding sequence is TGTGCCAGCAGCGTAGGGGGCGGGACGACAGATACGCAGTATTTT. Translating gives CASSVGGGTTDTQYF.

The chain combines TRBV9 with TRBJ2-2; 11 positions agree with TRBD2. This CDR3 has 16 residues. The junction had 0 bases not matched to a gene; V was cut back by 2 bases and J by 0 bases. CDR1 and CDR2 (germline): SGDLS, YYNGEE. The CDR3 protein is CASSVTSGANTGELFF. The CDR3 coding sequence is TGTGCCAGCAGCGTGACTAGCGGGGCGAACACCGGGGAGCTGTTTTTT.

This chain links TRBV29-1 with TRBJ1-1; 8 bases agree with TRBD1. In germline, CDR1 is SQVTM, CDR2 ANQGSEA. Trimming took 7 bases from V and 5 from J; bases not matched to a gene: 9. CDR3 length: 13 residues. CDR3 region: CSATAGGGTEAFF. DNA of the CDR3: TGCAGCGCCACAGCAGGGGGCGGAACTGAAGCTTTCTTT. The variable domain in full, with the rest retrieved from reference TRBV29-1 and TRBJ1-1, is SAVISQKPSRDICQRGTSLTIQCQVDSQVTMMFWYRQQPGQSLTLIATANQGSEATYESGFVIDKFPISRPNLTFSTLTVSNMSPEDSSIYLCSATAGGGTEAFFGQGTRLTVV.

The chain recombines TRBV11-2 with TRBJ2-2; maybe TRBD2 (5 bases). Per the germline V gene, CDR1 is SGHAT and CDR2 is FQNNGV. The CDR3 length is 12 residues. Trimming took 10 bases from V and 6 from J, leaving 12 bases between them. The CDR3 nucleotides are TGTGCCACCGGTCTAGCTCCCGGGGAGCTGTTTTTT. Translation: CATGLAPGELFF. Full variable domain (rest looked up from reference TRBV11-2 and TRBJ2-2): EAGVAQSPRYKIIEKRQSVAFWCNPISGHATLYWYQQILGQGPKLLIQFQNNGVVDDSQLPKDRFSAERLKGVDSTLKIQPAKLEDSAVYLCATGLAPGELFFGEGSRLTVL.

This clone was detected once. The rearrangement uses TRBV18 and TRBJ2-7, with D unclear. This CDR3 is 16 amino acids long. The germline V gene has CDR1 KGHSH and CDR2 LQKENI. The V end lost 2 bases, the J end lost 0 bases, and 14 bases lay between the germline ends. The DNA of the CDR3 is TGTGCCAGCTCACCAAATATTTTCAGCCTCTCCTACGAGCAGTACTTC. Protein product: CASSPNIFSLSYEQYF.

This chain uses TRBV29-1 with TRBJ2-3; 8 positions agree with TRBD1. The V gene end was trimmed by 4 bases and the J gene end by 2 bases; junction bases not matched to a gene: 5. The CDR3 loop spans 14 amino acids. Germline V gene lookup returns CDR1 SQVTM and CDR2 ANQGSEA. CDR3 amino acids: CSVVGQGATDTQYF. CDR3 nucleotide sequence: TGCAGCGTTGTAGGGCAGGGGGCCACAGATACGCAGTATTTT.

This chain connects TRBV5-4 to TRBJ2-3; maybe TRBD2 (6 bases). CDR1 and CDR2 from the germline V gene are SGHNT and YYREEE (reference sequence). The CDR3 length is 16 residues. Trimming removed 0 bases from V and 4 bases from J, with 15 bases in between. As DNA, the CDR3 is TGTGCCAGCAGCTTGGCGGGAGCCGGGATCGCAGATACGCAGTATTTT. It codes for CASSLAGAGIADTQYF.

This chain links TRBV16 with TRBJ2-7, with TRBD2 matching over 7 bases. After removal of 4 bases from V and 7 bases from J, the junction contained 7 bases not matched to a gene. Germline lookup yields CDR1 KGHSY and CDR2 FQNENV. The CDR3 totals 13 residues. In nucleotides, the CDR3 is TGTGCCAGCAGCCGATATACTAGCGATGAGCAGTACTTC. It is translated as CASSRYTSDEQYF. Full variable domain (outside the CDR3, taken from reference TRBV16 and TRBJ2-7): GEEVAQTPKHLVRGEGQKAKLYCAPIKGHSYVFWYQQVLKNEFKFLISFQNENVFDETGMPKERFSAKCLPNSPCSLEIQATKLEDSAVYFCASSRYTSDEQYFGPGTRLTVT.

The chain joins TRBV9 to TRBJ2-1; 10 bases align to TRBD2. Germline values: CDR1 SGDLS, CDR2 YYNGEE. V was pared by 0 bases and J by 16 bases, with 7 bases of the junction left unmatched. This CDR3 region has 13 residues. CDR3 nucleotide sequence: TGTGCCAGCAGCGTAGGGACTAGCGGTGTGGAATTCTTC. This gives the protein CASSVGTSGVEFF.

V and J are TRBV9 and TRBJ2-5, with D uncertain. CDR3 length: 14 amino acids. The ends were cut back, 4 bases at V and 2 bases at J, with 12 bases in the middle. CDR1 is SGDLS, CDR2 YYNGEE, per germline. In DNA, the CDR3 is TGTGCCAGCAGCCGGCGAGGAGATCAAGAGACCCAGTACTTC. Protein product: CASSRRGDQETQYF.

The chain has TRBV18 and TRBJ2-7, with D maybe TRBD2 (6 bases). The CDR3 extends over 16 amino acids. The germline V gene encodes CDR1 KGHSH and CDR2 LQKENI. V was clipped by 5 bases and J by 6 bases, with 23 bases between them. The CDR3 loop reads CASSNTAGSLSSEQYF. DNA for the CDR3: TGTGCCAGCTCAAATACCGCCGGGAGCTTAAGCTCCGAGCAGTACTTC. The variable domain in full, completed from reference TRBV18 and TRBJ2-7, reads NAGVMQNPRHLVRRRGQEARLRCSPMKGHSHVYWYRQLPEEGLKFMVYLQKENIIDESGMPKERFSAEFPKEGPSILRIQQVVRGDSAAYFCASSNTAGSLSSEQYFGPGTRLTVT.

The chain combines TRBV7-2 with TRBJ2-3; D call uncertain. Trimming left V 5 bases short and J 0 bases short, with 9 bases between. Germline V CDR1 and CDR2: SGHTA, FQGNSA. The CDR3 is 14 residues long. The CDR3 spells CASSQDDSTDTQYF. CDR3 coding DNA: TGTGCCAGCAGCCAAGATGACAGCACAGATACGCAGTATTTT.

The chain has TRBV18 and TRBJ2-7; TRBD1 is a possible D gene (6 bases). The CDR3 runs to 14 residues. Trimming pared 3 bases from V and 6 bases from J, leaving 15 bases between. CDR1 is KGHSH, CDR2 LQKENI, per germline. CDR3 bases: TGTGCCAGCTCACCCCTACCGCAGGGGACCGAGCAGTACTTC. The encoded protein is CASSPLPQGTEQYF.

The chain couples TRBV4-3 to TRBJ1-5; D is ambiguous. The CDR3 length is 17 residues. V lost 0 bases and J 0 bases, leaving 12 bases between the germline ends. Germline V gene lookup returns CDR1 LGHNA and CDR2 YSLEER. The CDR3 loop reads CASSQDRETYSNQPQHF. The CDR3 nucleotides are TGCGCCAGCAGCCAAGATCGAGAGACATATAGCAATCAGCCCCAGCATTTT.

V gene TRBV7-9 combines with J gene TRBJ1-1, with TRBD1 matching over 7 bases. CDR1 is SEHNR, CDR2 FQNEAQ, per germline (reference sequence). This CDR3 is 12 amino acids long. V shed 2 bases and J 9 bases; nucleotides not matched to a gene: 3. The chain's CDR3 is CASSLLDRKAFF. The CDR3 coding sequence is TGTGCCAGCAGCTTATTGGACAGGAAAGCTTTCTTT.

The rearrangement joins TRBV30 to TRBJ2-1; TRBD1 matches 9 bases. J was trimmed by 4 bases and V by 0 bases; bases with no gene match: 4. Germline CDR1 is GTSNPN and CDR2 is SVGIG (reference sequence). The CDR3 spans 15 residues. The CDR3 is CAWSVGDRVYNEQFF. The CDR3 DNA follows: TGTGCCTGGAGTGTCGGGGACAGGGTGTACAATGAGCAGTTCTTC.

This CDR3 is CSANLYEQYF. In nucleotides, the CDR3 is TGCAGTGCTAATCTCTACGAGCAGTACTTC. This sequence joins TRBV20-1 and TRBJ2-7; D is ambiguous. Germline-derived CDR1 and CDR2 are DFQATT and SNEGSKA (reference sequence). The CDR3 length is 10 residues. Trimming removed 4 bases from V and 3 bases from J, with 4 bases in between.

The V call is TRBV5-5, the J call TRBJ2-7; D may be TRBD1 or TRBD2 (6 bases each). The CDR3 extends over 14 amino acids. The V gene's germline CDR1 is SGHKS and CDR2 YYEKEE (reference sequence). Deletions cut 1 base from V and 3 bases from J, with 11 bases between. The DNA of the CDR3 is TGTGCCAGCAGCTTGCCGGGGGCAGGCTACGAGCAGTACTTC. Translating gives CASSLPGAGYEQYF.

The chain couples TRBV4-1 to TRBJ2-2; TRBD2 is a possible D gene (5 bases). The germline V gene encodes CDR1 MGHRA and CDR2 YSYEKL. The CDR3 consists of 17 residues. Trimming pared 1 base from V and 4 bases from J, leaving 16 bases between. CDR3 nucleotide sequence: TGCGCCAGCAGCCAAGTGAATCGGGCTGGGAGCACCGGGGAGCTGTTTTTT. Protein sequence: CASSQVNRAGSTGELFF.

The table lists this clone with a few counts. CDR3 DNA: TGTGCCATCAGTGGGGACACAACTAATGAAAAACTGTTTTTT. This encodes CAISGDTTNEKLFF. V is TRBV10-3 and J is TRBJ1-4, with TRBD1 as a possible D gene (6 bases). V shed 4 bases and J shed 0 bases, with 6 bases lying between them. This CDR3 has 14 amino acids. Germline V lookup: CDR1 ENHRY, CDR2 SYGVKD.

Only one count was recorded for this clone. The gene calls are TRBV27 and TRBJ1-5; TRBD1 matches at 10 bases. J gave up 6 bases and V 0 bases, and 5 bases lay outside the gene matches. Germline CDR1 and CDR2: MNHEY and SMNVEV (reference sequence). This CDR3 has 16 residues. The CDR3 DNA follows: TGTGCCAGCAGTTTATCTTCGACAGGGGGCGGTCAGCCCCAGCATTTT. Translated: CASSLSSTGGGQPQHF.

The V call is TRBV5-1, the J call TRBJ1-4; TRBD1 is a possible D gene (6 bases). The germline V and J ends were trimmed by 4 bases and 0 bases, with 10 bases remaining between them. The CDR3 runs 15 residues. Germline V gene lookup returns CDR1 SGHRS and CDR2 YFSETQ. The CDR3 region is CASSPGQPTNEKLFF. The CDR3 DNA reads as TGCGCCAGCAGCCCAGGACAGCCAACTAATGAAAAACTGTTTTTT.

This clone was seen once. This chain connects TRBV7-2 to TRBJ1-3; tentatively, D is TRBD1 (6 bases). Germline V gene data show CDR1 as SGHTA and CDR2 as FQGNSA. CDR3 size: 14 residues. V dropped 10 bases and J dropped 4 bases, with 17 bases sitting between them. For the CDR3, the DNA is TGTGCCAATTCCCTTGGGGGGCTAGGAAACACCATATATTTT. Its protein is CANSLGGLGNTIYF.

This chain joins TRBV4-3 and TRBJ1-1; D remains ambiguous. Germline V gene sequence: CDR1 LGHNA, CDR2 YSLEER. Trimming pared 0 bases from V and 1 base from J, leaving 9 bases between. The CDR3 has 15 residues. In nucleotides, the CDR3 is TGCGCCAGCAGCCAAGATAACGTCCCGAACACTGAAGCTTTCTTT. Amino acid sequence: CASSQDNVPNTEAFF.

The chain employs TRBV30 and TRBJ1-3, with D unresolved. CDR1 and CDR2 (germline): GTSNPN, SVGIG (reference sequence). The CDR3 consists of 11 residues. Trimming removed 4 bases at V and 1 base at J, with 2 bases between. The DNA of the CDR3 is TGTGCCTGGAAGTCTGGAAACACCATATATTTT. This translates into CAWKSGNTIYF.

V is TRBV7-2 and J is TRBJ2-5; D is unclear. The CDR3 spans 14 residues. Trimming removed 0 bases from V and 1 base from J, with 6 bases in between. Germline CDR1 is SGHTA and CDR2 is FQGNSA. The CDR3 coding sequence is TGTGCCAGCAGCTTAGCCTGGAGCCAAGAGACCCAGTACTTC. This sequence encodes CASSLAWSQETQYF.

This clone was counted a few times. The V gene is TRBV18, the J gene TRBJ2-7, with a weak D call TRBD2 (5 bases). This CDR3 has 13 residues. V dropped 5 bases and J dropped 3 bases, with 11 bases sitting between them. Germline CDR1 reads KGHSH; CDR2 reads LQKENI. The CDR3 DNA reads TGTGCCAGCTCAGACCCGGGAAACTACGAGCAGTACTTC. Its protein is CASSDPGNYEQYF.

The genes are TRBV5-1 and TRBJ1-2, with TRBD1 identical over 8 bases. Germline V gene data show CDR1 as SGHRS and CDR2 as YFSETQ. This CDR3 is 15 amino acids long. V was clipped by 0 bases and J by 5 bases; unmatched bases: 6. CDR3 DNA sequence: TGCGCCAGCAGCTTGGCTCAGGGGGCGAAGTATGGCTACACCTTC. Its translation: CASSLAQGAKYGYTF. Based on the CDR3 plus reference TRBV5-1 and TRBJ1-2, the full variable domain is KAGVTQTPRYLIKTRGQQVTLSCSPISGHRSVSWYQQTPGQGLQFLFEYFSETQRNKGNFPGRFSGRQFSNSRSEMNVSTLELGDSALYLCASSLAQGAKYGYTFGSGTRLTVV.

This chain joins TRBV11-3 and TRBJ2-2; 7 positions match TRBD2. This CDR3 is 16 amino acids long. V was pared by 5 bases and J by 0 bases, with 6 bases of the junction left unmatched. Germline V CDR1 and CDR2: SGHNT, YENEEA. Here the CDR3 reads CASSPRGTTNTGELFF. Written as DNA, the CDR3 is TGTGCCAGCAGCCCACGCGGGACTACGAACACCGGGGAGCTGTTTTTT. Using reference TRBV11-3 and TRBJ2-2 for the parts outside the CDR3, the full variable domain is EAGVVQSPRYKIIEKKQPVAFWCNPISGHNTLYWYLQNLGQGPELLIRYENEEAVDDSQLPKDRFSAERLKGVDSTLKIQPAELGDSAVYLCASSPRGTTNTGELFFGEGSRLTVL.